The present T cell receptor beta chain was sequenced within a study of OX40 agonist ivuxolimab in advanced cancers. Study overall: Patients assigned to dose escalation were diagnosed with hepatocellular carcinoma, melanoma, renal cell or head and neck cancer. Participants averaged approximately 61 years of age (range about 23 to 79) and were around 83% male.

Worth noting for this clone: Its antigen remains unknown.

Study-wide results and caveats: People who partly responded at 0.1-3.0 mg/kg had some of the least clonal expansion seen.

The repertoire was sequenced with immunoSEQ multiplex PCR; TCRdb's copy has only in-frame clones and lacks some. The sample includes 58,000 or so clones, nearly 90% seen only once; the top ten take approximately 12%. Patients with a history of autoimmune disease or on systemic immunosuppression were excluded. Specimen: CD4+ or CD8+ T cells sorted from blood, collected in a trial of the OX40 agonist ivuxolimab. The clonotype was recovered from an adult with an advanced solid tumor such as melanoma, head and neck, liver or kidney cancer.

CDR3 residues: CASSSPRTRFYEQYF. The CDR3 bases are TGTGCCAGCAGTTCCCCACGGACTAGGTTTTACGAGCAGTACTTC. The gene calls are TRBV27 and TRBJ2-7, with TRBD2 identical over 7 bases. J gave up 4 bases and V 4 bases, and 10 bases lay outside the gene matches. Germline CDR1 and CDR2: MNHEY and SMNVEV (reference sequence). The CDR3 consists of 15 residues.